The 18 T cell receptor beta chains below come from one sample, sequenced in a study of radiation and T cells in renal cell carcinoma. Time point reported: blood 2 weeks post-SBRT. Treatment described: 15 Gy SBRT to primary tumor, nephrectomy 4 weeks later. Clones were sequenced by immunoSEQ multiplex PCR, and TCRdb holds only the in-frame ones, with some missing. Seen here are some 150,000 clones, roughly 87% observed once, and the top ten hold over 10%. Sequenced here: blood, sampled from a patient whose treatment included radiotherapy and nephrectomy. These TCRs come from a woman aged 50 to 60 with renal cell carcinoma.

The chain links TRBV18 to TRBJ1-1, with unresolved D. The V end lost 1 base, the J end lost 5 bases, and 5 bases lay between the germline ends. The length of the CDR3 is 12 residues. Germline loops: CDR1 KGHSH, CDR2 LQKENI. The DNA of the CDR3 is TGTGCCAGCTCACCACAGGGAACTGAAGCTTTCTTT. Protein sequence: CASSPQGTEAFF.

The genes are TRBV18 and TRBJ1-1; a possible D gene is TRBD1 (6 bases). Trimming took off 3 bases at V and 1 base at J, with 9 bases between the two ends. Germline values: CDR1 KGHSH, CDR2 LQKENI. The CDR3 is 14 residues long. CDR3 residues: CASSPTDRNTEAFF. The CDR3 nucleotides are TGTGCCAGCTCACCGACGGACAGGAACACTGAAGCTTTCTTT.

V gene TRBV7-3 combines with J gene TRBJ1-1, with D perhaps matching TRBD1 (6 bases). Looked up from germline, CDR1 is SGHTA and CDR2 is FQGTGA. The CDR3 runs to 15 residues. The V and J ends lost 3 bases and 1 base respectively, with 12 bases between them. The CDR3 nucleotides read TGTGCCAGCAGCTTGCCTCGACAGGCGAACACTGAAGCTTTCTTT. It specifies CASSLPRQANTEAFF.

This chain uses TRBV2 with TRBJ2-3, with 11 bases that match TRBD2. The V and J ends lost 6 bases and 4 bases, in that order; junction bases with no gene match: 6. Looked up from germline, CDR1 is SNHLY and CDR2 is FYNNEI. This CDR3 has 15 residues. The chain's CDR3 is CASRKTSGVSDTQYF. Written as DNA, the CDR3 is TGTGCCAGCAGAAAGACTAGCGGGGTTTCAGATACGCAGTATTTT.

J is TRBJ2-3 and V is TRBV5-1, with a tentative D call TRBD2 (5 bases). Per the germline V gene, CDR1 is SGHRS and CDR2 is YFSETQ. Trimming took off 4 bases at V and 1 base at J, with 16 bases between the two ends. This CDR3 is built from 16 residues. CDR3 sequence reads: CASSVLRSGGTDTQYF. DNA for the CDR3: TGCGCCAGCAGCGTTCTTAGGTCCGGGGGCACAGATACGCAGTATTTT.

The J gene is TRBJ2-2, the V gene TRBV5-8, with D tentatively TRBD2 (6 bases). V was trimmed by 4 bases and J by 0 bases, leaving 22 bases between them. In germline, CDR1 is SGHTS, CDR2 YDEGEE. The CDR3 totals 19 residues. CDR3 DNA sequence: TGTGCCAGCAGCCCTTGGAGGTCGACGGGACTCCCGAACACCGGGGAGCTGTTTTTT. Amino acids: CASSPWRSTGLPNTGELFF. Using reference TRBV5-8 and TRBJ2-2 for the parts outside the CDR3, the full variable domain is EAGVTQSPTHLIKTRGQQATLRCSPISGHTSVYWYQQALGLGLQFLLWYDEGEERNRGNFPPRFSGRQFPNYSSELNVNALELEDSALYLCASSPWRSTGLPNTGELFFGEGSRLTVL.

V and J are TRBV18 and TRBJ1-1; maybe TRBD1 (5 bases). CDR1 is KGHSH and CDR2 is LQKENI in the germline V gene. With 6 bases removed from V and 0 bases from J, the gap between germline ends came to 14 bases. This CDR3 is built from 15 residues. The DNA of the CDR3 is TGTGCCAGCTCTCCCCTGGGGCACGTGAACACTGAAGCTTTCTTT. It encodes CASSPLGHVNTEAFF. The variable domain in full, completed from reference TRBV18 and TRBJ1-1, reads NAGVMQNPRHLVRRRGQEARLRCSPMKGHSHVYWYRQLPEEGLKFMVYLQKENIIDESGMPKERFSAEFPKEGPSILRIQQVVRGDSAAYFCASSPLGHVNTEAFFGQGTRLTVV.

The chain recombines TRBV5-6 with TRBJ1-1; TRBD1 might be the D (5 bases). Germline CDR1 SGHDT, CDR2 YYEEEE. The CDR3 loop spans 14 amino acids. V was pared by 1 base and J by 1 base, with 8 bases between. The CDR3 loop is CASSLMRGNTEAFF. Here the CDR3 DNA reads TGTGCCAGCAGCTTGATGAGGGGGAACACTGAAGCTTTCTTT.

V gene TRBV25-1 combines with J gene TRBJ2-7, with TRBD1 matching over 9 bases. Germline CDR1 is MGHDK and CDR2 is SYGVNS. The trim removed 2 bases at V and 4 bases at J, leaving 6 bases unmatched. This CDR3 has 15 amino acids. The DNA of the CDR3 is TGTGCCAGCAGTGAAAGTGGGGACAGGGCGTACGAGCAGTACTTC. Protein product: CASSESGDRAYEQYF.

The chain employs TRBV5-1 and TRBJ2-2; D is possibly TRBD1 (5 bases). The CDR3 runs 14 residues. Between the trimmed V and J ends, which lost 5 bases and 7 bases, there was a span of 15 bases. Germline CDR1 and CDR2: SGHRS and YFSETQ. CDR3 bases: TGCGCCAGCAGGTCGATCAGGGAACTCGGGGAGCTGTTTTTT. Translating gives CASRSIRELGELFF.

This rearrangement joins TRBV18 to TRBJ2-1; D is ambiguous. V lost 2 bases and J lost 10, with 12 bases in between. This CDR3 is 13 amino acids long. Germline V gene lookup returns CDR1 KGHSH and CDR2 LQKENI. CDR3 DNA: TGTGCCAGCTCACCAGGGCCATACGAGGAGCAGTTCTTC. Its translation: CASSPGPYEEQFF.

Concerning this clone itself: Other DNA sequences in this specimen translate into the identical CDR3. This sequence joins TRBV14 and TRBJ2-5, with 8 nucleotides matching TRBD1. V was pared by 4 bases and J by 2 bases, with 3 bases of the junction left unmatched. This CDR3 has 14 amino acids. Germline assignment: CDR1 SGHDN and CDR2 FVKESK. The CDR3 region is CASSRNRGQETQYF. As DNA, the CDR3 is TGTGCCAGCAGCCGGAACAGGGGGCAAGAGACCCAGTACTTC.

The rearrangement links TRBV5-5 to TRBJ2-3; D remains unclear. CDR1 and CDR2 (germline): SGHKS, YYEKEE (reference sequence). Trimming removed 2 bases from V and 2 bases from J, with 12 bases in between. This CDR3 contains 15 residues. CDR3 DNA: TGTGCCAGCAGCTTAGTCTGGGCGTCCACAGATACGCAGTATTTT. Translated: CASSLVWASTDTQYF.

The CDR3 sequence is CASSLHIVSGGAQETQYF. The DNA for the CDR3 is TGTGCCAGCAGCTTACATATAGTAAGCGGGGGGGCCCAAGAGACCCAGTACTTC. This chain joins TRBV7-2 and TRBJ2-5; TRBD2 aligns across 10 bases. The CDR3 totals 18 residues. The trim removed 2 bases at V and 1 base at J, leaving 10 bases unmatched. Per germline, CDR1 SGHTA and CDR2 FQGNSA.

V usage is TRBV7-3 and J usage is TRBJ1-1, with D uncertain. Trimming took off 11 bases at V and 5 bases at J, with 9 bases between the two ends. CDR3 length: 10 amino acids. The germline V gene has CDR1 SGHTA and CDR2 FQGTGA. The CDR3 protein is CALRRTEAFF. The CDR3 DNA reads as TGTGCCCTCCGGCGGACTGAAGCTTTCTTT.

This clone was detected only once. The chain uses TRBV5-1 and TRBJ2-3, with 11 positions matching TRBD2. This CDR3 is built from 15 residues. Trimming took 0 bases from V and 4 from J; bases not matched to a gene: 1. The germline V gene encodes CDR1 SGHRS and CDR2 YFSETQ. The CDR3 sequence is CASSLDSGGADTQYF. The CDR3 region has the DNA TGCGCCAGCAGCTTGGATAGCGGGGGGGCAGATACGCAGTATTTT.

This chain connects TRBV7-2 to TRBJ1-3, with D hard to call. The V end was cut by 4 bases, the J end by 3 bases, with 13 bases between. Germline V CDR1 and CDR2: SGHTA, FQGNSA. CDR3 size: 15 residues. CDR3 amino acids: CASSSNGIRGNTIYF. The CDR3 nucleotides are TGTGCCAGCAGCTCCAACGGTATACGTGGAAACACCATATATTTT. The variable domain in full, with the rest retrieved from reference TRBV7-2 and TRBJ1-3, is GAGVSQSPSNKVTEKGKDVELRCDPISGHTALYWYRQSLGQGLEFLIYFQGNSAPDKSGLPSDRFSAERTGGSVSTLTIQRTQQEDSAVYLCASSSNGIRGNTIYFGEGSWLTVV.

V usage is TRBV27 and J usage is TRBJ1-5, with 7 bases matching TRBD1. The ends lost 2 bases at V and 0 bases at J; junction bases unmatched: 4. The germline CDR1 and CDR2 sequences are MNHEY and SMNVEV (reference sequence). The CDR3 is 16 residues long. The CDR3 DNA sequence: TGTGCCAGCAGTTTAGCAGGGGGACTTAGCAATCAGCCCCAGCATTTT. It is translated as CASSLAGGLSNQPQHF.